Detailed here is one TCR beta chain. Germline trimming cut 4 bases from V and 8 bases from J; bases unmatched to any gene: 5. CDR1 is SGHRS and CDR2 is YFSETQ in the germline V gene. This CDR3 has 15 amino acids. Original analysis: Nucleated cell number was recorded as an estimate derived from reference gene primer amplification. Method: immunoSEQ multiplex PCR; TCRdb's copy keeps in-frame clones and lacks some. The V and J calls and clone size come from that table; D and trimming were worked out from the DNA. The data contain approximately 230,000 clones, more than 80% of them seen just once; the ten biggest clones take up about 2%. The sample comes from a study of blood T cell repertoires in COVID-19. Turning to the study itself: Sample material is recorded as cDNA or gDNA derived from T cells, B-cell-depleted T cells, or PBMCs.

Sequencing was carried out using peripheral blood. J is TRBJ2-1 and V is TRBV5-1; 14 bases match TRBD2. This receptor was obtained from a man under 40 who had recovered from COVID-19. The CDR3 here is CASSPPGLAGDEQFF. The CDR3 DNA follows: TGCGCCAGCAGCCCACCGGGACTAGCGGGGGATGAGCAGTTCTTC.